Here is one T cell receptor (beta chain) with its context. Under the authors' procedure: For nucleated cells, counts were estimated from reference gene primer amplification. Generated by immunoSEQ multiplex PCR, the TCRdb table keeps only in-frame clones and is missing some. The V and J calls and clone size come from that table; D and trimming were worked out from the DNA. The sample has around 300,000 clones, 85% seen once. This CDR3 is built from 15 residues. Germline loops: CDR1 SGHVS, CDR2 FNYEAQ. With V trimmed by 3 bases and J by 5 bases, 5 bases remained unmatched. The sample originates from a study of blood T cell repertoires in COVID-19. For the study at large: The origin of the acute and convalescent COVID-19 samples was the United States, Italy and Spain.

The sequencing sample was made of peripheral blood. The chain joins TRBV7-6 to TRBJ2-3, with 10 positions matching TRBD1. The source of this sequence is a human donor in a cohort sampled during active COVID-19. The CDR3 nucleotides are TGTGCCAGCAGCTTTTCCGGGACAGGGGTAGATACGCAGTATTTT. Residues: CASSFSGTGVDTQYF.